Given below is one TCR beta chain in context. Authors' data handling: Estimated nucleated cell counts came from reference gene primer amplification. Data came from immunoSEQ multiplex PCR; TCRdb stores just in-frame clones and leaves some out. V and J calls and clone size are copied from that table; D and trimming were computed from the DNA. The data hold around 270,000 clones, with approximately 89% observed a single time. The data belong to a study of blood T cell repertoires in COVID-19. Study-level background: PBMCs, B-cell-depleted T cells, or T cells were the source of the cDNA or gDNA that made up the material.

CDR1 and CDR2 from the germline V gene are SGHNT and YYREEE (reference sequence). V lost 4 bases and J lost 3, with 10 bases in between. This CDR3 contains 13 residues. Sequences were obtained from peripheral blood. J is TRBJ2-5 and V is TRBV5-4; possible D gene TRBD1, 6 bases. This TCR was sampled from a woman in her forties or fifties with acute or convalescent COVID-19. The CDR3 spells CASSPTGKETQYF. The CDR3, as DNA: TGTGCCAGCAGCCCGACAGGCAAAGAGACCCAGTACTTC. Drawing the rest from reference TRBV5-4 and TRBJ2-5, the complete variable domain is ETGVTQSPTHLIKTRGQQVTLRCSSQSGHNTVSWYQQALGQGPQFIFQYYREEENGRGNFPPRFSGLQFPNYSSELNVNALELDDSALYLCASSPTGKETQYFGPGTRLLVL.